This TCR beta chain is drawn from a study of regulatory T cells in long-lasting Graves disease. Study conclusions and caveats: TCR diversity was lower in persistent Graves' patients (versus newly diagnosed ones). Favored usage of TRBV28, TRBJ1-2 and TRBJ2-5 was recorded in persistent disease.

The time point: newly diagnosed GD, antithyroid drugs for less than 3 months. Preparation of the TCR library used RNA extracted from PBMCs. Arm-PCR of CDR3 regions and iRepertoire HTBI primers were the basis on which TCR beta libraries were built. From the multiplex PCR reads, TCRdb called clonotypes with MiXCR, one entry per CDR3 protein. Among about 620,000 distinct CDR3 sequences listed, roughly 16% were seen once. Note on this clonotype: Its antigen remains unknown. A much larger clone differs from this one at a single base, so this may be a read error.

This CDR3 is 14 amino acids long. Germline V gene lookup returns CDR1 DFQATT and CDR2 SNEGSKA (reference sequence). This same sample was also taken into another study, of T cells in Graves' hyperthyroidism and ophthalmopathy. That publication notes: Stability of Graves' hyperthyroidism was defined as absent ophthalmopathy progression within 18 months. In patients aged 18 to 65, hyperthyroidism was newly diagnosed, with duration under 2 months.

The material was peripheral blood mononuclear cells (PBMCs), obtained at new diagnosis, from a patient treated with antithyroid drugs. The source of this sequence is a woman aged 30 to 39 with Graves disease. The gene calls are TRBV20-1 and TRBJ2-3; TRBD2 matches at 8 bases. CDR3 sequence: CSARRLAGTDTQCF. For the CDR3, the DNA is TGCAGTGCTAGGAGGCTAGCGGGTACAGATACGCAGTGTTTT.